This TCR beta chain was sequenced in a study of cytomegalovirus exposure and HLA in healthy donors. Study-wide results and limits: Donors belonging to an Asian-associated ancestry cluster reportedly showed fewer N-insertions in productive TCRs than the approximately 640-donor mean, according to what a later analysis found. Most of the TCR beta V segments (in an earlier analysis) were productive either about 87% or about 30% of the time.

For this clone: Its antigen is currently unknown.

The PCR was carried out with 60 Vbeta primers and 13 Jbeta primers. In the original analysis: Roughly 11 million of the about 80 million unique TCR beta chains counted in a later analysis were shared. Clones were read by immunoSEQ multiplex PCR, and TCRdb kept only the in-frame ones, dropping some. The V and J calls and clone size were taken over from that table, and D and trimming were inferred from the DNA. The sample shows around 91,000 clones, around 80% of them seen only once. This CDR3 region has 15 residues. Germline V gene data show CDR1 as SGHNT and CDR2 as YYREEE (reference sequence). J was trimmed by 4 bases and V by 4 bases; bases with no gene match: 6. Healthy individuals who donated bone marrow served as the donors.

The sequenced material came from PBMCs. The chain has TRBV5-4 and TRBJ2-3; TRBD2 matches at 10 bases. The receptor's source is a male donor in good health and CMV-seropositive. The CDR3 coding sequence is TGTGCCAGCAGCCCCGGGACTAGCGAGGCAGATACGCAGTATTTT. Translating gives CASSPGTSEADTQYF.